This T cell receptor (beta chain) emerged from a study of cytomegalovirus exposure and HLA in healthy donors. Study-wide results and caveats: Per a later analysis, about 15,000 TCR beta sequences showed association with HLA alleles at 0.05 false discovery rate. In vitro work confirmed that a few CMV-associated chains recognize CMV antigens. Reportedly, a later analysis found an Asian-associated ancestry cluster had fewer N-insertions than the roughly 700-donor mean. An analysis done earlier found most TCR beta V segments productive about 87% or about 30% of the time.

Vbeta (60) and Jbeta (13) primers were used in the PCR. TCRdb's table, derived via immunoSEQ multiplex PCR, lists solely in-frame clones and lacks some. Of tens of thousands of clones in the sample, approximately 74% were seen once. As to this clone: The antigen remains undetermined.

Per the germline V gene, CDR1 is SGDLS and CDR2 is YYNGEE. This CDR3 has 17 amino acids. The V gene end was trimmed by 4 bases and the J gene end by 8 bases; junction bases not matched to a gene: 14. The V and J genes are TRBV9 and TRBJ1-6; TRBD1 agrees at 8 bases. The receptor comes from a woman aged 50 to 65 in good health and CMV-seropositive. Source material: PBMCs. The CDR3 bases are TGTGCCAGCAGCACCCGGGACAGGAACGATAACTATTCACCCCTCCACTTT. This encodes CASSTRDRNDNYSPLHF.